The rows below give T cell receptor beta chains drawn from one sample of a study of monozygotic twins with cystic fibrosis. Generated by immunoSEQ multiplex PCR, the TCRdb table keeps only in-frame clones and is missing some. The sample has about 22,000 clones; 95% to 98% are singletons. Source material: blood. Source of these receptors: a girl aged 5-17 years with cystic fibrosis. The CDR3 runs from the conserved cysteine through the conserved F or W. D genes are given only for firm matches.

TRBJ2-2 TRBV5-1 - TGCGCCAGCAGCCTAAACACCGGGGAGCTGTTTTTT CASSLNTGELFF
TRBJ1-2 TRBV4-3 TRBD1 TGCGCCAGCAGCCCCCGACAGGGGGCGGGAGGCTACACCTTC CASSPRQGAGGYTF
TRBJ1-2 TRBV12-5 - TGTGCTAGTGTTTCCCCCCTCGGGGGAAACTATGGCTACACCTTC CASVSPLGGNYGYTF
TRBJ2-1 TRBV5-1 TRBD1 TGCGCCAGCAGCTTATCAGGGGGCTCCTACAATGAGCAGTTCTTC CASSLSGGSYNEQFF
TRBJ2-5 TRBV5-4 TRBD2 TGTGCCAGCAGCTTGTCTAGCGGGGGCCAAGAGACCCAGTACTTC CASSLSSGGQETQYF
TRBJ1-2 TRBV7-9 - TGTGCCAGCAGCTTCGGCCAGGGATTCTATGGCTACACCTTC CASSFGQGFYGYTF
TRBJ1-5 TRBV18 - TGTGCCAGCTCGTCAACAGGGATCGCCATACAGCCCCAGCATTTT CASSSTGIAIQPQHF
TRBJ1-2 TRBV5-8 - TGTGCCAGCAGCTTCGCGGCTCACTATGGCTACACCTTC CASSFAAHYGYTF
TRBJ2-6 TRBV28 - TGTGCCAGCAGTTTCGGGACAAGCTACTCTGGGGCCAACGTCCTGACTTTC CASSFGTSYSGANVLTF
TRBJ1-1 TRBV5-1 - TGCGCCAGCAGCGCCGGCTCCTTGAACACTGAAGCTTTCTTT CASSAGSLNTEAFF
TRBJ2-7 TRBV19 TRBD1 TGTGCCAGTAGGCTTGACCCGGGACAGTCCTACGAGCAGTACTTC CASRLDPGQSYEQYF
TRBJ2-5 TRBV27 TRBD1 TGTGCCAGCAGGCCGACAGGGTCGGGCGGGGAGACCCAGTACTTC CASRPTGSGGETQYF
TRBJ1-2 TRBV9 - TGTGCCAGCAGCGGACCCTATGGCTACACCTTC CASSGPYGYTF
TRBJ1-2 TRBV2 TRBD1 TGTGCCAGCCCGGGACAGGGGGACAATGGCTACACCTTC CASPGQGDNGYTF
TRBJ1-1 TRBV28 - TGTGCCAGCAGTTTCCTGGGGCTTGGGACTGAAGCTTTCTTT CASSFLGLGTEAFF
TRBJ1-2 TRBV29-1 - TGCAGCGTTTACGGGATACTCTATGGCTACACCTTC CSVYGILYGYTF